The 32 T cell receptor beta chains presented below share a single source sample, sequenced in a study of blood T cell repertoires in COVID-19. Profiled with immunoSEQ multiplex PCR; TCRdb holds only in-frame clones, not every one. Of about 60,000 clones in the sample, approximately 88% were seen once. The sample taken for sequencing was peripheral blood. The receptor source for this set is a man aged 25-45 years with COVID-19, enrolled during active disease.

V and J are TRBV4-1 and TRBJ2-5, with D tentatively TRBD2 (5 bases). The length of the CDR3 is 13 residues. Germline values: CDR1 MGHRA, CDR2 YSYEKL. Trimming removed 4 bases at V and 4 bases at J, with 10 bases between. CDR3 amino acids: CASSPREGETQYF. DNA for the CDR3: TGCGCCAGCAGCCCACGGGAAGGAGAGACCCAGTACTTC.

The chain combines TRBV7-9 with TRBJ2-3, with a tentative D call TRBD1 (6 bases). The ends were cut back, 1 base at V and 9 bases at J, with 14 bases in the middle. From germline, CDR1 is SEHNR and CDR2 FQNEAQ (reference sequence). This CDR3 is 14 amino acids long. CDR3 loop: CASSLVQGRGTQYF. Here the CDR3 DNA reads TGTGCCAGCAGCTTAGTACAGGGAAGGGGCACGCAGTATTTT.

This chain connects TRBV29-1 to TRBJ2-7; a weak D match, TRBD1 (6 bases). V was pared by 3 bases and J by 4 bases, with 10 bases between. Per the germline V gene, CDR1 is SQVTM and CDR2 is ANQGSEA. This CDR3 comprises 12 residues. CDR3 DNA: TGCAGCGTTGAGGGGGCTGGTTACGAGCAGTACTTC. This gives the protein CSVEGAGYEQYF.

In DNA, the CDR3 is TGCGCCAGCAATAGTGGCTACACCTTC. It yields the protein CASNSGYTF. The chain links TRBV5-1 to TRBJ1-2; D uncertain. This CDR3 has 9 amino acids. Trimming shortened V by 6 bases and J by 7 bases, and 4 bases separated the two germline ends. Germline CDR1 is SGHRS and CDR2 is YFSETQ.

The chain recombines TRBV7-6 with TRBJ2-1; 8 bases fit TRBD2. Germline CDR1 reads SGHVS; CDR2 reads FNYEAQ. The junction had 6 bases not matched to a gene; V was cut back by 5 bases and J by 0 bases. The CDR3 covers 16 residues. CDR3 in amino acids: CASSPLSGSSYNEQFF. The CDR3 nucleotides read TGTGCCAGCAGCCCGCTCAGCGGGAGCTCCTACAATGAGCAGTTCTTC. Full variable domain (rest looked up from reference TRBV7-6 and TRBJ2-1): GAGVSQSPRYKVTKRGQDVALRCDPISGHVSLYWYRQALGQGPEFLTYFNYEAQQDKSGLPNDRFSAERPEGSISTLTIQRTEQRDSAMYRCASSPLSGSSYNEQFFGPGTRLTVL.

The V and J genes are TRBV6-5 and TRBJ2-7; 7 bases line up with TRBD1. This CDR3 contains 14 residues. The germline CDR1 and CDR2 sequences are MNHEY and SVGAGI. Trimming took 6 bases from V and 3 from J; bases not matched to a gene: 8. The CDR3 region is CASRTRDRLYEQYF. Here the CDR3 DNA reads TGTGCCAGCAGGACAAGGGACAGACTCTACGAGCAGTACTTC.

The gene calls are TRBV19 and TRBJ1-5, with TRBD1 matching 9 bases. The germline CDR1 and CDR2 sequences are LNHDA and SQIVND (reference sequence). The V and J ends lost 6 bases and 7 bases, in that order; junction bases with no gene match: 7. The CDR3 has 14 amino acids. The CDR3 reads CASRTGQGFQPQHF. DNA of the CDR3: TGTGCCAGTAGGACGGGACAGGGATTCCAGCCCCAGCATTTT. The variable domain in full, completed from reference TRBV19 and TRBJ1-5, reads DGGITQSPKYLFRKEGQNVTLSCEQNLNHDAMYWYRQDPGQGLRLIYYSQIVNDFQKGDIAEGYSVSREKKESFPLTVTSAQKNPTAFYLCASRTGQGFQPQHFGDGTRLSIL.

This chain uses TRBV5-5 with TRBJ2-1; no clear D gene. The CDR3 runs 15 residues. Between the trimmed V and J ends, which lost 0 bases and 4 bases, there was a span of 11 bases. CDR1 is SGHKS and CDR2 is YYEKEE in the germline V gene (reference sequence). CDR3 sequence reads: CASSLGGGTYNEQFF. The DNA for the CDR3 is TGTGCCAGCAGCTTGGGTGGCGGAACTTACAATGAGCAGTTCTTC.

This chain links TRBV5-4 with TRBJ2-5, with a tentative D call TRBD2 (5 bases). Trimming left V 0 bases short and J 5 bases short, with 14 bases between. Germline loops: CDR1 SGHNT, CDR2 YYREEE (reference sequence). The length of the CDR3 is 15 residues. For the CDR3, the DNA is TGTGCCAGCAGCTTGGCGGGATCAAAGGCCGAGACCCAGTACTTC. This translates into CASSLAGSKAETQYF. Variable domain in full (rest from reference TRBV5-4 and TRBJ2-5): ETGVTQSPTHLIKTRGQQVTLRCSSQSGHNTVSWYQQALGQGPQFIFQYYREEENGRGNFPPRFSGLQFPNYSSELNVNALELDDSALYLCASSLAGSKAETQYFGPGTRLLVL.

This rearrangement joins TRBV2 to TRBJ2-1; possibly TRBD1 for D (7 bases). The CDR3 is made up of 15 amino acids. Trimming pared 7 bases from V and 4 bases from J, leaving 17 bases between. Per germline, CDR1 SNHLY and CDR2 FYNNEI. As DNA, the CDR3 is TGTGCCAGCACCAGGGATCAGGGGGGATACAATGAGCAGTTCTTC. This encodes CASTRDQGGYNEQFF.

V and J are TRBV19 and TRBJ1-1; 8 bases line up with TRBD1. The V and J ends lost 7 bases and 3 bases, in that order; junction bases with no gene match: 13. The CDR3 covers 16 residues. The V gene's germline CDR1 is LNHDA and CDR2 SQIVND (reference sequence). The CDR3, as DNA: TGTGCCAGTACCGTCGGGACAGGCTGGGCGCACACTGAAGCTTTCTTT. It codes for CASTVGTGWAHTEAFF.

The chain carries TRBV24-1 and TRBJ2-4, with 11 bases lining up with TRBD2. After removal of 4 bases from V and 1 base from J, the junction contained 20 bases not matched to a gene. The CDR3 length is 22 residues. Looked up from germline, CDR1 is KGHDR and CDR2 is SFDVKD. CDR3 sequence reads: CATSEPLSRASGGRVAKNIQYF. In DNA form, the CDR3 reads TGTGCCACCAGTGAACCCTTGAGTCGGGCTAGCGGGGGGCGGGTGGCCAAAAACATTCAGTACTTC.

This CDR3 is CASSTGQSEQYF. As DNA, the CDR3 is TGTGCCAGCAGCACCGGACAGAGCGAGCAGTACTTC. The genes are TRBV5-6 and TRBJ2-7; possibly TRBD1 for D (6 bases). CDR1 and CDR2 (germline): SGHDT, YYEEEE. The CDR3 covers 12 residues. V lost 4 bases to trimming and J lost 6 bases, with 11 bases between them.

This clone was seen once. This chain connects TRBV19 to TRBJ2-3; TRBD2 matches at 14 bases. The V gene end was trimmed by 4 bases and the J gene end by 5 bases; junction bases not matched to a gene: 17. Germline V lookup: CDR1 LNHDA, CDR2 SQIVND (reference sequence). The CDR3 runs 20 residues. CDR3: CASSRRDSRLAGGPGDTQYF. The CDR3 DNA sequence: TGTGCCAGTAGTAGGAGGGACAGTCGACTAGCGGGAGGGCCCGGAGATACGCAGTATTTT.

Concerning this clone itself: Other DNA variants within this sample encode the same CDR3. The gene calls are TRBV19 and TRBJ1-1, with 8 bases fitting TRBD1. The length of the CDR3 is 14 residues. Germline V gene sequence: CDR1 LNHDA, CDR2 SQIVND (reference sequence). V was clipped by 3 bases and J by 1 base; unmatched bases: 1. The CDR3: CASSIQGANTEAFF. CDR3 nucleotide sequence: TGTGCCAGTAGTATTCAGGGGGCGAACACTGAAGCTTTCTTT. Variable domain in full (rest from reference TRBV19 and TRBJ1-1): DGGITQSPKYLFRKEGQNVTLSCEQNLNHDAMYWYRQDPGQGLRLIYYSQIVNDFQKGDIAEGYSVSREKKESFPLTVTSAQKNPTAFYLCASSIQGANTEAFFGQGTRLTVV.

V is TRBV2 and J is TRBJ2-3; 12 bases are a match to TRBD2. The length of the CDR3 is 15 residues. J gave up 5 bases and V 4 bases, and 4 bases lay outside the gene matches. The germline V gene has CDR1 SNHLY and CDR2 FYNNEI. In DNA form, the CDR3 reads TGTGCCAGCAGTGGGACTAGCGGGAACATAGATACGCAGTATTTT. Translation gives CASSGTSGNIDTQYF. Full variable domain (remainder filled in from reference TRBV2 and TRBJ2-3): EPEVTQTPSHQVTQMGQEVILRCVPISNHLYFYWYRQILGQKVEFLVSFYNNEISEKSEIFDDQFSVERPDGSNFTLKIRSTKLEDSAMYFCASSGTSGNIDTQYFGPGTRLTVL.

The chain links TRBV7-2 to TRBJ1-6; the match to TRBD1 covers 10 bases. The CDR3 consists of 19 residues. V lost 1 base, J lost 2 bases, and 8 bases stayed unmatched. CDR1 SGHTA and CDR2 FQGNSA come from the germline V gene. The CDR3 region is CASSLGDRGYRTYNSPLHF. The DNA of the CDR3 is TGTGCCAGCAGCTTAGGGGACAGGGGATATAGGACCTATAATTCACCCCTCCACTTT.

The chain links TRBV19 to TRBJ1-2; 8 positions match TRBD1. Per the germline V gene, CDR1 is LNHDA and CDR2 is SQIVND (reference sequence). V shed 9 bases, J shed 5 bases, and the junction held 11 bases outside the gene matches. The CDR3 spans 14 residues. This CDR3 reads CASWGGGQGYGYTF. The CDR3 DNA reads TGTGCCAGCTGGGGCGGAGGACAGGGATATGGCTACACCTTC.

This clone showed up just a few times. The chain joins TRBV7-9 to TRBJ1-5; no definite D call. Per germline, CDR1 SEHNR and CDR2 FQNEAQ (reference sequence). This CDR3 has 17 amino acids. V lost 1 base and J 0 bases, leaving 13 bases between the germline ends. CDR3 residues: CASSLGEGSGSNQPQHF. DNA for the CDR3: TGTGCCAGCAGCTTAGGGGAGGGATCAGGTAGCAATCAGCCCCAGCATTTT. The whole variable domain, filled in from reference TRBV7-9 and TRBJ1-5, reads DTGVSQNPRHKITKRGQNVTFRCDPISEHNRLYWYRQTLGQGPEFLTYFQNEAQLEKSRLLSDRFSAERPKGSFSTLEIQRTEQGDSAMYLCASSLGEGSGSNQPQHFGDGTRLSIL.

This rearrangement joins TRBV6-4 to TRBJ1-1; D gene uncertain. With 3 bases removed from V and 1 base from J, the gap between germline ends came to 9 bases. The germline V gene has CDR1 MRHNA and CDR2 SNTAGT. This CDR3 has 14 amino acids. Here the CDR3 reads CASSEGATNTEAFF. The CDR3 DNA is TGTGCCAGCAGTGAGGGAGCCACGAACACTGAAGCTTTCTTT.

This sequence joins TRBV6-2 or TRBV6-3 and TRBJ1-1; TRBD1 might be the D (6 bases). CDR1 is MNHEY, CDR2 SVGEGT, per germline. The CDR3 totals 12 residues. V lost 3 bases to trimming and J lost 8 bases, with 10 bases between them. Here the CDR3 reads CASSYPDREAFF. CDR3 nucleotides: TGTGCCAGCAGTTATCCGGACAGAGAAGCTTTCTTT.

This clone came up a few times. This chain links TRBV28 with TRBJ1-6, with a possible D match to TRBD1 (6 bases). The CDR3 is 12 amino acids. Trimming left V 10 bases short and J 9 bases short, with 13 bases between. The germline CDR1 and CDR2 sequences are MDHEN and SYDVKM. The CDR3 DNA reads TGTGCCACCCGGGACATGGGTTCACCCCTCCACTTT. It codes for CATRDMGSPLHF.

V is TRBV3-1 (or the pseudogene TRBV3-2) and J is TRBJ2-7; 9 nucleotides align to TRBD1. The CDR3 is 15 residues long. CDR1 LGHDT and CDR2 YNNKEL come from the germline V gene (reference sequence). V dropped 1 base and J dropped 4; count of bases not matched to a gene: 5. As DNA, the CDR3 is TGTGCCAGCAGCCAAGGTCTGGGACAGGGTTACGAGCAGTACTTC. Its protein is CASSQGLGQGYEQYF.

The CDR3 region is CATKGAQNTQYF. The CDR3 region has the DNA TGTGCCACCAAGGGGGCGCAAAATACGCAGTATTTT. The V and J genes are TRBV15 and TRBJ2-3; TRBD1 matches at 7 bases. Germline CDR1 and CDR2: LNHNV and YYDKDF (reference sequence). Trimming took 7 bases from V and 7 from J; bases not matched to a gene: 5. This CDR3 spans 12 amino acids. The full variable domain, completed using reference TRBV15 and TRBJ2-3, is DAMVIQNPRYQVTQFGKPVTLSCSQTLNHNVMYWYQQKSSQAPKLLFHYYDKDFNNEADTPDNFQSRRPNTSFCFLDIRSPGLGDTAMYLCATKGAQNTQYFGPGTRLTVL.

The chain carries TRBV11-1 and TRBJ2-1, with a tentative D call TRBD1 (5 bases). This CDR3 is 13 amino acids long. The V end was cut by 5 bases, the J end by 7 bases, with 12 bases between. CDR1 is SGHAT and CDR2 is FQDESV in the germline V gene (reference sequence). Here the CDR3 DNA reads TGTGCCAGCAGCGGGGCCCTCCCAAATGAGCAGTTCTTC. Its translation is CASSGALPNEQFF.

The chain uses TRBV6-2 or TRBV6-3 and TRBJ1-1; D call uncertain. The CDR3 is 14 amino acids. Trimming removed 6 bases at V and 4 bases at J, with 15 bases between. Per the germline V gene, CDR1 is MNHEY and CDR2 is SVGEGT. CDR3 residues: CASSRTPYGTEAFF. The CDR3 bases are TGTGCCAGCAGCCGCACCCCGTACGGCACTGAAGCTTTCTTT.

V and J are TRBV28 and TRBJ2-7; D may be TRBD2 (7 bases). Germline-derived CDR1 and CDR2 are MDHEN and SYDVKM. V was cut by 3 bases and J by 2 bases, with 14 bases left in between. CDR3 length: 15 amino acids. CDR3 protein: CASSLGGANTYEQYF. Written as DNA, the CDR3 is TGTGCCAGCAGTTTGGGGGGGGCAAATACCTACGAGCAGTACTTC. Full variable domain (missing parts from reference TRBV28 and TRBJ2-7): DVKVTQSSRYLVKRTGEKVFLECVQDMDHENMFWYRQDPGLGLRLIYFSYDVKMKEKGDIPEGYSVSREKKERFSLILESASTNQTSMYLCASSLGGANTYEQYFGPGTRLTVT.

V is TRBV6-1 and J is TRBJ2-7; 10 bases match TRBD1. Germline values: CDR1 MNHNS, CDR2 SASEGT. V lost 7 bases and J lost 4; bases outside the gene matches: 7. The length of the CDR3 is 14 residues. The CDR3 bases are TGTGCCAGCACTGGAGGACAGGGGGAATACGAGCAGTACTTC. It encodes CASTGGQGEYEQYF.

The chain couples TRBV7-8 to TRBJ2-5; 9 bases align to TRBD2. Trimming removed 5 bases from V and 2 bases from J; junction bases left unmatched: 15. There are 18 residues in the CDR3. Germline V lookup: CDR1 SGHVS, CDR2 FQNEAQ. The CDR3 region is CASSPRRVAGGGQETQYF. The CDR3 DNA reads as TGTGCCAGCAGCCCCCGCCGTGTGGCGGGAGGGGGGCAAGAGACCCAGTACTTC.

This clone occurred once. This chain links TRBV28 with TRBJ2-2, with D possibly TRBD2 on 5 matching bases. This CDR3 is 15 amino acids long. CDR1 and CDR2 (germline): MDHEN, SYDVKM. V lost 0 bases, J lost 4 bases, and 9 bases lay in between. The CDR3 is CASSLWGERTGELFF. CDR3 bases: TGTGCCAGCAGTTTATGGGGAGAGCGCACCGGGGAGCTGTTTTTT.

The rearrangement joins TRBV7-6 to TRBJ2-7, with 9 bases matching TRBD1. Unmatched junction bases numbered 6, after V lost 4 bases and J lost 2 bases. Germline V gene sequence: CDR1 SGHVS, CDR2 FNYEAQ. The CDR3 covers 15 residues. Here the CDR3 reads CASSSPGQGPYEQYF. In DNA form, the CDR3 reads TGTGCCAGCAGCTCACCGGGACAGGGCCCCTACGAGCAGTACTTC.

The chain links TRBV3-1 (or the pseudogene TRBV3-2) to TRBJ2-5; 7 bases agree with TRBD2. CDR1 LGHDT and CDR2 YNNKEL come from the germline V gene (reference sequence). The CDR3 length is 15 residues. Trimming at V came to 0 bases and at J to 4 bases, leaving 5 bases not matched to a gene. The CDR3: CASSQDASGTETQYF. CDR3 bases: TGTGCCAGCAGCCAAGATGCCAGCGGGACAGAGACCCAGTACTTC.